The 7 T cell receptor beta chains below all came from one sample that was sequenced in a study of blood T cell repertoires in COVID-19. This table comes from immunoSEQ multiplex PCR, and its TCRdb copy is limited to in-frame clones, with some not included. Here the sample spans about 81,000 clones, about 82% being singletons. The specimen sequenced was peripheral blood. The receptors originated from a human donor in a cohort sampled during active COVID-19.

This clone was counted a single time. The rearrangement uses TRBV28 and TRBJ1-5; D call uncertain. Trimming took off 1 base at V and 0 bases at J, with 10 bases between the two ends. The CDR3 is made up of 16 amino acids. Germline loops: CDR1 MDHEN, CDR2 SYDVKM. The chain's CDR3 is CASSLLTGISNQPQHF. CDR3 in DNA: TGTGCCAGCAGTTTATTGACGGGGATTAGCAATCAGCCCCAGCATTTT.

V and J are TRBV6-2 or TRBV6-3 and TRBJ2-7; TRBD2 aligns across 11 bases. The CDR3 extends over 15 amino acids. CDR1 is MNHEY and CDR2 is SVGEGT in the germline V gene. J lost 7 bases, V lost 2 bases, and 7 bases had no gene match. This CDR3 is CASSYLSGRAREQYF. CDR3 DNA: TGTGCCAGCAGTTACCTTAGCGGGAGGGCCAGAGAGCAGTACTTC.

The V and J genes are TRBV6-6 and TRBJ1-2; the match to TRBD1 covers 10 bases. Germline CDR1 reads MNHNY; CDR2 reads SVGAGI (reference sequence). This CDR3 has 12 amino acids. The ends lost 7 bases at V and 13 bases at J; junction bases unmatched: 9. CDR3 nucleotide sequence: TGTGCCAGCACCTTAGGGCGGGACAGGGGCACCTTC. This encodes CASTLGRDRGTF.

The genes are TRBV6-5 and TRBJ1-1, with 7 nucleotides matching TRBD1. Germline V gene data show CDR1 as MNHEY and CDR2 as SVGAGI. V lost 6 bases to trimming and J lost 1 base; unmatched junction nucleotides: 5. This CDR3 is built from 14 residues. Here the CDR3 reads CASRWTGGNTEAFF. The CDR3 DNA reads as TGTGCCAGCAGATGGACAGGCGGGAACACTGAAGCTTTCTTT.

The chain combines TRBV19 with TRBJ2-3, with D possibly being TRBD1 (6 bases). CDR3 size: 15 residues. With 3 bases removed from V and 3 bases from J, the gap between germline ends came to 13 bases. From germline, CDR1 is LNHDA and CDR2 SQIVND (reference sequence). The CDR3 bases are TGTGCCAGTAGTATGTTCTACAGGGCTACAGATACGCAGTATTTT. This gives the protein CASSMFYRATDTQYF.

The chain combines TRBV4-3 with TRBJ1-6, with D maybe TRBD1 (5 bases). Looked up from germline, CDR1 is LGHNA and CDR2 is YSLEER. The CDR3 runs 14 residues. Trimming took off 0 bases at V and 5 bases at J, with 5 bases between the two ends. The CDR3 DNA is TGCGCCAGCAGCCAAGACAGGGATAATTCACCCCTCCACTTT. This encodes CASSQDRDNSPLHF.

This chain joins TRBV6-6 and TRBJ2-2, with TRBD1 as a possible D gene (6 bases). CDR3 length equals 16 residues. Trimming removed 2 bases from V and 3 bases from J, with 13 bases in between. Germline V lookup: CDR1 MNHNY, CDR2 SVGAGI (reference sequence). In DNA, the CDR3 is TGTGCCAGCAGTTACCCATTCCAGGGGTACACCGGGGAGCTGTTTTTT. This codes for CASSYPFQGYTGELFF.